This TCR beta chain was observed in a study of PD-L1 blockade in urothelial cancer (TCRdb year 2017). About the full investigation: All patients started therapy in about 2014 and received atezolizumab 1,200 mg intravenously every 3 weeks. Twenty-five of 29 patients were identified as males with urothelial cancer of bladder origin, and a prior smoking history was reported by 18 of 29 patients. An ECOG performance status of 0 or 1 was recorded for the patients, and 0 to 3 prior chemotherapy regimens had been received by the patients. Blood samples were analyzed at 3 weeks after treatment start (second dose) and at 6 weeks after treatment start. A median of approximately 140,000 T cells and 85,000 or so unique TCRs was obtained from blood samples, and a median clonality of about 0.08 was observed. An exploratory multi-omic analysis was conducted of the somatic, immune and clinical correlates of response to PD-L1 blockade with atezolizumab in urothelial cancer. Pretreatment tumor samples, along with matched peripheral blood collected serially before and after atezolizumab treatment, underwent TCR sequencing. Durable clinical benefit was defined as progression-free survival longer than 6 months, and TCR features were also tested against progression-free and overall survival. In the same patients, pretreatment tumors underwent whole exome sequencing and RNA sequencing in addition to TCR sequencing. Some ten patients reached durable clinical benefit, while some 21 patients did not. Pretreatment blood TCR-seq was available for nearly 30 patients, at least one posttreatment blood collection was obtained for 24 patients, and tumor TCR-seq was available for 24 patients. The paper's findings and limits, for the study overall: Small sample size (n ≈ 27) and many exploratory analyses mean the results are intended to be hypothesis-generating. Patients with durable benefit showed greater expansion of tumor-associated TCR clones in peripheral blood 3 weeks after starting treatment (n ≈ 21, p = 0.022). A pretreatment peripheral blood TCR clonality below the median was linked to improved progression-free and overall survival.

This clone has a handful of counts. The specificity of this receptor is unknown. Base qualities are missing; no much larger clone stands one base away. To estimate absolute template abundance from read counts, synthetic TCR analog templates were spiked into each PCR. The immunoSEQ assay was used to amplify TCRbeta CDR3 regions from genomic DNA with bias-controlled V and J gene primers. Rearranged TCRbeta segments were sequenced at approximately 20X coverage. From the authors' description of their analysis: Sequencing errors were corrected by clustering and CDR3s were annotated against IMGT to assign V, D and J genes. Downstream analyses used only productive TCRbeta rearrangements, leaving out any out-of-frame or stop-codon sequences. Clonality was calculated as one minus the Shannon entropy normalized by the log of the number of unique productive sequences. Clones differing between time points or between blood and tumor were identified by Fisher's exact test with Benjamini-Hochberg correction at adjusted p below 0.01. TCRdb carries this immuneACCESS record with in-frame sequences only. Its versions omit some clonotypes, under half of them owing to an unresolved V gene in the studies checked, with the rest unexplained. The D gene and trimming were derived from the DNA, and the V and J assignments and clone size from that table. This sample lists 120,000 or so clones; 86% were detected once. Roughly 2.4% of the sample is in the top ten clones.

The time point label corresponds to: peripheral blood 6 weeks after treatment start. A total of 25 to 35 patients with locally advanced or metastatic urothelial carcinoma, treated at Memorial Sloan Kettering on a trial protocol, made up the cohort. Peripheral blood mononuclear cells were collected pretreatment and during treatment, at between 1 and 8 total time points per patient. The Qiagen DNeasy Blood extraction kit was used to purify genomic DNA from total PBMCs and from tumor samples. PBMCs were collected pretreatment and during treatment, and were isolated and stored as previously described. From the cysteine through the phenylalanine, the CDR3 covers 12 amino acids. Here the CDR3 DNA is all that survives: 36 bases in frame from base 1. The germline V gene yields MDHEN for CDR1 and SYDVKM for CDR2. The junction shows trimming of 10 bases on V and 6 bases on J, plus 15 bases between the germline ends.

The receptor chain draws on TRBV28 and TRBJ1-1; the D gene is not confidently resolved. This sample comprised PBMCs, obtained around atezolizumab (anti-PD-L1) treatment. This TCR was recovered from a man aged 45-65 years with urothelial cancer. The CDR3 reads as follows: CAIKRSRAEAFF. The DNA sequence is TGTGCCATTAAACGGTCCCGGGCTGAAGCTTTCTTT.